This TCR beta chain was identified in a study of CD8+ T cells in alopecia areata. Study observations and caveats: It was less clear whether patients shared TCRs than it was in mice, possibly because of HLA. An increase in clonality over normal scalp was evident in lesional scalp, especially alopecia totalis/universalis.

Reverse transcription of extracted RNA yielded cDNA, which provided the sequencing template. Using immunoSEQ multiplex PCR, the repertoire was profiled, and TCRdb retains in-frame clones only, with some absent. The sample holds 89,000 or so clones, 51% seen once. Researchers took lesional scalp punch biopsies and peripheral blood from people who were alopecia areata patients. CD4+ and CD8+ T cells were sorted from PBMCs stained for CD3, CD4 and CD8. Remarks on this clone: Its antigen remains unknown.

This TCR came from a human donor with alopecia areata. Input material: NKG2D-high CD8+ T cells sorted from blood.

The CDR3 protein is CASSSADRLHF. Here the CDR3 DNA reads TGTGCCAGCAGCTCCGCGGACCGGCTACATTTT. The rearrangement links TRBV7-8 to TRBJ1-5; D not resolved. Trimming took 4 bases from V and 16 from J, leaving 14 bases between them. This CDR3 comprises 11 residues. In germline, CDR1 is SGHVS, CDR2 FQNEAQ.